Below, 25 T cell receptor beta chains from the same sample are listed, as sequenced in a study of blood T cell repertoires in COVID-19. Produced via immunoSEQ multiplex PCR; TCRdb's table is partial and in-frame only. The sample includes around 220,000 clones, approximately 80% seen only once; the top ten take over 6.5%. Sequenced material: peripheral blood. Source of these receptors: a woman of 80 years or more with COVID-19, enrolled during active disease.

The chain couples TRBV15 to TRBJ1-4, with D perhaps TRBD1 (6 bases). The V end was cut by 4 bases, the J end by 7 bases, with 16 bases between. CDR3 length: 15 residues. The germline gives CDR1 LNHNV, CDR2 YYDKDF (reference sequence). The CDR3 reads CATSTQQGGTEKLFF. The CDR3 DNA reads TGTGCCACCAGCACCCAACAGGGAGGGACTGAAAAACTGTTTTTT.

The V call is TRBV27, the J call TRBJ2-2; D is possibly TRBD1 (6 bases). The CDR3 is 15 residues long. V lost 2 bases, J lost 1 base, and 8 bases lay in between. Germline loops: CDR1 MNHEY, CDR2 SMNVEV (reference sequence). CDR3 bases: TGTGCCAGCAGTTTACTAGGGGGGAACACCGGGGAGCTGTTTTTT. Its protein is CASSLLGGNTGELFF.

The gene calls are TRBV6-5 and TRBJ1-4; D is undetermined. The CDR3 sequence is 14 residues long. Germline V gives CDR1 MNHEY, CDR2 SVGAGI. V was trimmed by 2 bases and J by 2 bases, leaving 6 bases between them. The CDR3 coding sequence is TGTGCCAGCAGTTACAGCGGGACTAATGAAAAACTGTTTTTT. As protein: CASSYSGTNEKLFF.

The gene calls are TRBV11-1 and TRBJ2-5; tentatively, D is TRBD2 (6 bases). The CDR3 has 13 residues. Germline V CDR1 and CDR2: SGHAT, FQDESV (reference sequence). V was cut by 3 bases and J by 3 bases, with 8 bases left in between. The DNA for the CDR3 is TGTGCCAGCAGCTTGGTAGCGGAAGAGACCCAGTACTTC. Translation gives CASSLVAEETQYF.

The chain uses TRBV9 and TRBJ2-3; 7 nucleotides match TRBD2. CDR1 SGDLS and CDR2 YYNGEE come from the germline V gene. Losses at the gene ends were 4 bases for V and 9 bases for J; bases not matched to a gene: 11. This CDR3 contains 14 residues. The CDR3 nucleotides read TGTGCCAGCAGCCAACTCGGCCGGGGGGAGACGCAGTATTTT. As protein: CASSQLGRGETQYF.

The chain couples TRBV19 to TRBJ1-1; D perhaps matches TRBD1 (5 bases). CDR1 and CDR2 (germline): LNHDA, SQIVND (reference sequence). The V end lost 2 bases, the J end lost 0 bases, and 7 bases lay between the germline ends. This CDR3 comprises 14 residues. The CDR3 sequence is CASSIRQLNTEAFF. The CDR3, as DNA: TGTGCCAGTAGTATACGACAGCTGAACACTGAAGCTTTCTTT.

The rearrangement links TRBV11-3 to TRBJ1-1, with 7 bases matching TRBD1. The CDR3 loop spans 14 amino acids. Trimming removed 5 bases from V and 1 base from J; junction bases left unmatched: 4. Germline V gene sequence: CDR1 SGHNT, CDR2 YENEEA. CDR3: CASSKGAPNTEAFF. The DNA of the CDR3 is TGTGCCAGCAGCAAGGGGGCGCCGAACACTGAAGCTTTCTTT.

The chain combines TRBV5-1 with TRBJ1-1; D possibly corresponds to TRBD1 (5 bases). CDR3 length: 14 amino acids. Trimming took 0 bases from V and 5 from J, leaving 11 bases between them. Germline V gene lookup returns CDR1 SGHRS and CDR2 YFSETQ. Written as DNA, the CDR3 is TGCGCCAGCAGCTTGGCCGCCGGGGGGACTGAAGCTTTCTTT. Translating it yields CASSLAAGGTEAFF.

V gene TRBV7-2 combines with J gene TRBJ2-7; D is perhaps TRBD2 (5 bases). Germline values: CDR1 SGHTA, CDR2 FQGNSA. The CDR3 has 14 amino acids. Trimming took 5 bases from V and 4 from J, leaving 15 bases between them. In DNA, the CDR3 is TGTGCCAGCAGCAAGGAACGAAGGAGGTACGAGCAGTACTTC. It codes for CASSKERRRYEQYF.

The chain uses TRBV19 and TRBJ1-2; tentatively, D is TRBD1 (5 bases). V was cut by 6 bases and J by 3 bases, with 11 bases left in between. The CDR3 runs to 13 residues. The germline V gene encodes CDR1 LNHDA and CDR2 SQIVND (reference sequence). The CDR3 DNA is TGTGCCAGTAGAATCCAGGGTGACTATGGCTACACCTTC. Protein product: CASRIQGDYGYTF.

The chain combines TRBV6-5 with TRBJ1-5; D perhaps matches TRBD1 (5 bases). The CDR3 contains 16 residues. Between the trimmed V and J ends, which lost 0 bases and 5 bases, there was a span of 14 bases. In germline, CDR1 is MNHEY, CDR2 SVGAGI. CDR3 bases: TGTGCCAGCAGTTACTCGAGACCAGGGCTGGATCAGCCCCAGCATTTT. Protein: CASSYSRPGLDQPQHF.

The genes are TRBV27 and TRBJ2-2; D perhaps matches TRBD1 (6 bases). The CDR3 is made up of 12 amino acids. Germline loops: CDR1 MNHEY, CDR2 SMNVEV (reference sequence). V was trimmed by 9 bases and J by 3 bases, leaving 8 bases between them. For the CDR3, the DNA is TGTGCCAGACAGGGCCACACCGGGGAGCTGTTTTTT. This gives the protein CARQGHTGELFF.

J is TRBJ2-7 and V is TRBV6-5, with 7 nucleotides matching TRBD1. Germline V lookup: CDR1 MNHEY, CDR2 SVGAGI. There are 13 residues in the CDR3. The trim removed 5 bases at V and 7 bases at J, leaving 8 bases unmatched. The CDR3 DNA reads as TGTGCCAGCAGTCAAACCGACAGGGTAGAGCAGTACTTC. It specifies CASSQTDRVEQYF.

J is TRBJ2-6 and V is TRBV11-2, with 9 bases identical to TRBD1. V gave up 5 bases and J gave up 2 bases; unmatched junction bases: 4. The CDR3 length is 16 residues. Germline CDR1 and CDR2: SGHAT and FQNNGV. Here the CDR3 DNA reads TGTGCCAGCAGCGTCTACAGGGGGCCTGGGGCCAACGTCCTGACTTTC. Translation gives CASSVYRGPGANVLTF.

This chain joins TRBV7-9 and TRBJ1-2, with a tentative D call TRBD1 (5 bases). Trimming removed 5 bases from V and 4 bases from J, with 23 bases in between. This CDR3 is built from 17 residues. Germline CDR1 is SEHNR and CDR2 is FQNEAQ (reference sequence). In nucleotides, the CDR3 is TGTGCCAGCAGCCGAAGTCGGGTCGGAGGGGAAAGCTATGGCTACACCTTC. Its protein is CASSRSRVGGESYGYTF.

The chain combines TRBV7-2 with TRBJ2-5, with 7 bases lining up with TRBD2. Germline V gives CDR1 SGHTA, CDR2 FQGNSA. V lost 5 bases, J lost 5 bases, and 11 bases stayed unmatched. The CDR3 length is 15 residues. The chain's CDR3 is CASSLGRGVEETQYF. The CDR3 DNA reads TGTGCCAGCAGCCTTGGGAGGGGAGTGGAGGAGACCCAGTACTTC.

V gene TRBV9 combines with J gene TRBJ2-7; 7 nucleotides agree with TRBD1. The germline gives CDR1 SGDLS, CDR2 YYNGEE. Trimming cost V 4 bases and J 2 bases; bases outside gene matches: 6. The CDR3 contains 14 residues. In DNA form, the CDR3 reads TGTGCCAGCAGCAGAGGACAGGAGGCCTACGAGCAGTACTTC. It encodes CASSRGQEAYEQYF.

The CDR3 loop is CASSPSTGVRSQHF. The CDR3 coding sequence is TGTGCCAGCTCACCATCCACAGGGGTCAGATCCCAGCATTTT. The chain is built from TRBV18 and TRBJ1-5; 7 positions match TRBD1. The CDR3 covers 14 residues. The germline CDR1 and CDR2 sequences are KGHSH and LQKENI. J gave up 11 bases and V 2 bases, and 9 bases lay outside the gene matches.

This rearrangement joins TRBV12-3 or TRBV12-4 to TRBJ1-2; no definite D call. CDR3 length: 13 residues. The ends were cut back, 7 bases at V and 10 bases at J, with 19 bases in the middle. The DNA of the CDR3 is TGTGCCAGCAACCCCACTGGGCGTCGTCACTACACCTTC. As protein: CASNPTGRRHYTF.

Only a few counts were recorded for this clone. J is TRBJ1-4 and V is TRBV19, with 7 bases matching TRBD1. Per germline, CDR1 LNHDA and CDR2 SQIVND (reference sequence). The CDR3 covers 17 residues. The J segment lost 6 bases and the V segment lost 5 bases, leaving 15 bases of the junction unmatched. CDR3 protein: CASSSWSGGNGDEKLFF. CDR3 DNA: TGTGCCAGTAGTTCCTGGTCAGGGGGGAACGGAGATGAAAAACTGTTTTTT.

The gene calls are TRBV5-4 and TRBJ2-3; D is undetermined. V was clipped by 4 bases and J by 2 bases, with 5 bases between them. Germline V CDR1 and CDR2: SGHNT, YYREEE (reference sequence). This CDR3 region has 12 residues. CDR3 nucleotide sequence: TGTGCCAGCAGCGAGTCCACAGATACGCAGTATTTT. It encodes CASSESTDTQYF.

The CDR3 here is CASSQEGGRNTIYF. The CDR3 nucleotides are TGTGCCAGCAGTCAGGAGGGTGGAAGAAACACCATATATTTT. The J gene is TRBJ1-3, the V gene TRBV3-1 (or the pseudogene TRBV3-2); D gene unclear. Trimming took 6 bases from V and 5 from J, leaving 14 bases between them. Looked up from germline, CDR1 is LGHDT and CDR2 is YNNKEL (reference sequence). The CDR3 sequence is 14 residues long.

This clone was found once. The chain combines TRBV19 with TRBJ2-6; the match to TRBD1 covers 7 bases. Germline trimming cut 7 bases from V and 0 bases from J; bases unmatched to any gene: 3. The CDR3 consists of 15 residues. The germline gives CDR1 LNHDA, CDR2 SQIVND (reference sequence). CDR3 region: CASTAGGSGANVLTF. CDR3 sequence (DNA): TGTGCCAGTACGGCAGGGGGCTCTGGGGCCAACGTCCTGACTTTC.

V and J are TRBV6-6 and TRBJ2-7, with D tentatively TRBD1 (6 bases). Germline CDR1 reads MNHNY; CDR2 reads SVGAGI (reference sequence). This CDR3 is 14 amino acids long. The germline V and J ends were trimmed by 0 bases and 4 bases, with 10 bases remaining between them. The CDR3 spells CASSYSVGQYEQYF. The DNA for the CDR3 is TGTGCCAGCAGTTACTCGGTTGGACAGTACGAGCAGTACTTC.

The chain uses TRBV4-1 and TRBJ1-2; D is possibly TRBD1 (6 bases). Trimming took off 0 bases at V and 10 bases at J, with 18 bases between the two ends. The CDR3 loop spans 15 amino acids. The germline V gene has CDR1 MGHRA and CDR2 YSYEKL. The CDR3 coding sequence is TGCGCCAGCAGCCAAGAAGGGGGAATCTCCCCTCACTACACCTTC. It yields the protein CASSQEGGISPHYTF.